This T cell receptor beta chain was recovered during a study of T cell repertoires in cytomegalovirus infection. Points from the study as a whole: Ex vivo, HLA-C-restricted CMV-specific TCR beta clonotypes prevailed over the rest of the response.

The length of the CDR3 is 15 residues. The V gene's germline CDR1 is SGHTA and CDR2 FQGNSA. V lost 2 bases and J lost 6; bases outside the gene matches: 5. TCRdb re-called the reads through MiXCR, storing one row per CDR3 protein. This sample has 300,000 to 400,000 distinct CDR3 sequences; more than 9% occur once, and the top ten carry about 4.5%. This clonotype has a count of ten or more. Its target is not known. The sequence came from a human donor in good health (CMV status not recorded). Some clones in this sample may be carry-over from other donors' samples. The specimen was PBMCs. V usage is TRBV7-2 and J usage is TRBJ2-7; 12 nucleotides agree with TRBD2. In DNA, the CDR3 is TGTGCCAGCAGCTTACGGGCTAGCGGGGGGGGCGAGCAGTACTTC. Its translation is CASSLRASGGGEQYF.